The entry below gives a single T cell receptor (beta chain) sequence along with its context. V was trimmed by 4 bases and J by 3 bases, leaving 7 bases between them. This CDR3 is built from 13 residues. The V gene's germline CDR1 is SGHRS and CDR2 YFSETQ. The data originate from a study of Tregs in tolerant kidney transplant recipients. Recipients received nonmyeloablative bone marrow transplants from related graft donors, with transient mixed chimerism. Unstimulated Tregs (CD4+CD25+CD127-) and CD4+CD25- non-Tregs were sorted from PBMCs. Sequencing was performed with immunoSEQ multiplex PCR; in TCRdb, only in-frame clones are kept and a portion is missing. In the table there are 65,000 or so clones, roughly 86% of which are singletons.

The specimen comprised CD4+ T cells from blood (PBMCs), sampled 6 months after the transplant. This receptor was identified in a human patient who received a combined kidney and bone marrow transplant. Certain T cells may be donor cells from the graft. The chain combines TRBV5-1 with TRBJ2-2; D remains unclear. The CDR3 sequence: CASSIGHTGELFF. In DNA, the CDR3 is TGCGCCAGCAGCATTGGGCACACCGGGGAGCTGTTTTTT.